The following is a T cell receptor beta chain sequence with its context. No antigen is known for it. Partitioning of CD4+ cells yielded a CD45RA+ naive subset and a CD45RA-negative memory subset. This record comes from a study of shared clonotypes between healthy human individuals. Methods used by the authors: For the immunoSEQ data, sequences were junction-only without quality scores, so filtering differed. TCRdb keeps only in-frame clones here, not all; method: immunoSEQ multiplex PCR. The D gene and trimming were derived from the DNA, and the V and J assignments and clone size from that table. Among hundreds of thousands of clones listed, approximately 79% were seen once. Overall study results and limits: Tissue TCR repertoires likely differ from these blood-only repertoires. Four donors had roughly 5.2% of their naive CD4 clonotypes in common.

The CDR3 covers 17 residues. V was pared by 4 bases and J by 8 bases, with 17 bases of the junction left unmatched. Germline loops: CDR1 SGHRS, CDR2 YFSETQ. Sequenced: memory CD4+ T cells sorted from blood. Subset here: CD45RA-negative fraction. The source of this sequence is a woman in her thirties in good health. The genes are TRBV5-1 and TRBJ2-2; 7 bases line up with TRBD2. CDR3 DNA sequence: TGCGCCAGCAGCCCGGCCCCTAGCGGTGTATCGTCGGGGGAGCTGTTTTTT. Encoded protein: CASSPAPSGVSSGELFF.